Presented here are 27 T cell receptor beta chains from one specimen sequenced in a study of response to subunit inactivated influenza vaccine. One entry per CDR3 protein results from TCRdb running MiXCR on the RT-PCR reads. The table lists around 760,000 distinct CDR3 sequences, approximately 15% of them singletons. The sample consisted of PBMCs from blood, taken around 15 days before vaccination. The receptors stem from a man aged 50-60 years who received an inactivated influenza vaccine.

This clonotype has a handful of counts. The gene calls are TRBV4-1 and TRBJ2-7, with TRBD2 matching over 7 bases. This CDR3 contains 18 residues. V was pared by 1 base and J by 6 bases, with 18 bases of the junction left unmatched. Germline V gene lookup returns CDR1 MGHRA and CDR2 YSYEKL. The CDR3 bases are TGCGCCAGCAGCCAAGGCTTTGGGGGGGGGAAGAAGGTCGGCGAGCAGTACTTC. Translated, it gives CASSQGFGGGKKVGEQYF.

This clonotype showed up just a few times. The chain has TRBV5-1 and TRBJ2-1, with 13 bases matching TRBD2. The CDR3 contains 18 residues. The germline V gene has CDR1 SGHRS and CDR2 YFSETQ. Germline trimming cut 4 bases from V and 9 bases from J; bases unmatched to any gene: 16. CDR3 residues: CASSPTSGRASGRSEQFF. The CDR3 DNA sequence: TGCGCCAGCAGCCCAACTAGCGGGAGGGCCTCTGGTCGATCTGAGCAGTTCTTC.

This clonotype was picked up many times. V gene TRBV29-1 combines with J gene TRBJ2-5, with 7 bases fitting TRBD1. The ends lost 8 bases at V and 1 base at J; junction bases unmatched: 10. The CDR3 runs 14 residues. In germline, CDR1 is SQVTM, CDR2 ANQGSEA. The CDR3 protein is CSSRRGNGQETQYF. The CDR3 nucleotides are TGCAGCTCACGCAGGGGGAACGGCCAAGAGACCCAGTACTTC.

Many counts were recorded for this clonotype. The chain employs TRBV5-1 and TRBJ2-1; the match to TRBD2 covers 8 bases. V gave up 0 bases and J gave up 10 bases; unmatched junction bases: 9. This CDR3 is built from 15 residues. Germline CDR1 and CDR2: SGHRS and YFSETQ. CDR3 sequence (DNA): TGCGCCAGCAGCTTGGACGGGACTAGTAATTCGGAGCAGTTCTTC. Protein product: CASSLDGTSNSEQFF.

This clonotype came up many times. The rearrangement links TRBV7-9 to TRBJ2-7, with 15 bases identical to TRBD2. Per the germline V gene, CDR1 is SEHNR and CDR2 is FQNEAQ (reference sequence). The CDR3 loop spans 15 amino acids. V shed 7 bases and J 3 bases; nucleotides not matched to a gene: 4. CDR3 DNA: TGTGCCAGCACTGGGACTAGCGGGAGGCTCTACGAGCAGTACTTC. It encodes CASTGTSGRLYEQYF.

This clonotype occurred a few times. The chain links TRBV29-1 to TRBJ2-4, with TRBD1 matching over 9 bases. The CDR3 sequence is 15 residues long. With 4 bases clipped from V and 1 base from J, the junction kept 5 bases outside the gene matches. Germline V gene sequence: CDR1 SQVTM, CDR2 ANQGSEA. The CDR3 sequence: CSVAQGAPAKNIQYF. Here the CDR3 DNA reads TGCAGCGTTGCACAGGGGGCGCCGGCCAAAAACATTCAGTACTTC. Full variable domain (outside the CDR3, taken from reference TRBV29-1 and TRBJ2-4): SAVISQKPSRDICQRGTSLTIQCQVDSQVTMMFWYRQQPGQSLTLIATANQGSEATYESGFVIDKFPISRPNLTFSTLTVSNMSPEDSSIYLCSVAQGAPAKNIQYFGAGTRLSVL.

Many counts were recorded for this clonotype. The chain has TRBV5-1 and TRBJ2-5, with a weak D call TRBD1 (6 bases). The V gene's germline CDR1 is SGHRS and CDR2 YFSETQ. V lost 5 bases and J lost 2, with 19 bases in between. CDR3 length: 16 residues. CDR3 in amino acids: CASRVGMQGLQETQYF. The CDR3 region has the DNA TGCGCCAGCAGAGTCGGAATGCAGGGGCTTCAAGAGACCCAGTACTTC.

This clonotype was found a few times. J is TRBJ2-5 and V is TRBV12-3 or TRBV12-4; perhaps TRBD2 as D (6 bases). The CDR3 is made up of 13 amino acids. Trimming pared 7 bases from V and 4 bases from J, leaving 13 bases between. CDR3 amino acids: CASNQDGGETQYF. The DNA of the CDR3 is TGTGCCAGCAACCAGGACGGGGGAGAGACCCAGTACTTC.

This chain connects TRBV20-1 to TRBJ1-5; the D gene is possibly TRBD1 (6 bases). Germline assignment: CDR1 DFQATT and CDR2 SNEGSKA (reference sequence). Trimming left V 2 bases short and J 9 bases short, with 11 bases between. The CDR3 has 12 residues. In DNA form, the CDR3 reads TGCAGTGCTAGACTAGGGGGGCGGCCCCAGCATTTT. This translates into CSARLGGRPQHF.

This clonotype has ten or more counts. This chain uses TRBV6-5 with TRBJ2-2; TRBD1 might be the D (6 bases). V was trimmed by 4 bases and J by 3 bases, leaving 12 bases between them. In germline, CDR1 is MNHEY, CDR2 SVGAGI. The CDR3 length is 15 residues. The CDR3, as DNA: TGTGCCAGCAGTTTCGGGACAACGGACACCGGGGAGCTGTTTTTT. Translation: CASSFGTTDTGELFF.

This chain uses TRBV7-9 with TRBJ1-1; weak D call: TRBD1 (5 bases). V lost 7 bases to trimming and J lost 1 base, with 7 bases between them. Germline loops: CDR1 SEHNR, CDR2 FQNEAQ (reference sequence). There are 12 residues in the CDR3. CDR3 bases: TGTGCCAGCACCACAGGGAACACTGAAGCTTTCTTT. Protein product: CASTTGNTEAFF.

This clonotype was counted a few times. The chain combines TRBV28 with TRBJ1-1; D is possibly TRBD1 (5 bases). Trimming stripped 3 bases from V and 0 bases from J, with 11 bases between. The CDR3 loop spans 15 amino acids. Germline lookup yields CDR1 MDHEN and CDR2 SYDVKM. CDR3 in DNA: TGTGCCAGCAGTTTCGGGGGTATGATGAACACTGAAGCTTTCTTT. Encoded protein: CASSFGGMMNTEAFF.

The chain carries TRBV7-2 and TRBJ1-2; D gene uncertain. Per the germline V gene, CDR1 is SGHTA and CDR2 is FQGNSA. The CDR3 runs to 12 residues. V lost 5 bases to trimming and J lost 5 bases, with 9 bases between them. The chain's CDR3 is CASSHPRYGYTF. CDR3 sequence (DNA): TGTGCCAGCAGCCACCCCCGGTATGGCTACACCTTC.

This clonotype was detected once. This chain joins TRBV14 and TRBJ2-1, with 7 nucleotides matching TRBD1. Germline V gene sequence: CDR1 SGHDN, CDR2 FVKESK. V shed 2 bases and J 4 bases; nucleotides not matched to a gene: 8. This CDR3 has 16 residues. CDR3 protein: CASSQPRGQGYNEQFF. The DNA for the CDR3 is TGTGCCAGCAGCCAACCGAGGGGGCAGGGGTACAATGAGCAGTTCTTC.

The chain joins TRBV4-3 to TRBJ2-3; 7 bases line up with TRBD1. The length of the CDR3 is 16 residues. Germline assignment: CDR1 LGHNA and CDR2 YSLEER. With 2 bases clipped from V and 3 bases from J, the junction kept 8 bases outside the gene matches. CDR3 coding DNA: TGCGCCAGCAGCCAATCGGGCAGGGGGAAAACAGATACGCAGTATTTT. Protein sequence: CASSQSGRGKTDTQYF.

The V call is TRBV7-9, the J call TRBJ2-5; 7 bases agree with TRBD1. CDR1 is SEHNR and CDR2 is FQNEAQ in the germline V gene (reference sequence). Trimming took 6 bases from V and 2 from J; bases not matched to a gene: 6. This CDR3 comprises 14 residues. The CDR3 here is CASSWDSVQETQYF. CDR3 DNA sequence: TGTGCCAGCAGTTGGGACAGCGTACAAGAGACCCAGTACTTC.

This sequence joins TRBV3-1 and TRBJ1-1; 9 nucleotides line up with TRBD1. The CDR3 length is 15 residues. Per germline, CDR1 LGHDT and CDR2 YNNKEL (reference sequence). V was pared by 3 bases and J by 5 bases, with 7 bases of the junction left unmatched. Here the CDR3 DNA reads TGTGCCAGCAGCCACCCGGGACAGGGAGAGACTGAAGCTTTCTTT. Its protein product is CASSHPGQGETEAFF.

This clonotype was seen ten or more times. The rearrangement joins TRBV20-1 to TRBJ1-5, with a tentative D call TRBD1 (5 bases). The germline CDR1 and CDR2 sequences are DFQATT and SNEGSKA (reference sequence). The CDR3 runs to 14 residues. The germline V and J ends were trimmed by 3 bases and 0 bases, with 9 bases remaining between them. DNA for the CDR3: TGCAGTGCTAGGGACATCTATAGCAATCAGCCCCAGCATTTT. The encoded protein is CSARDIYSNQPQHF.

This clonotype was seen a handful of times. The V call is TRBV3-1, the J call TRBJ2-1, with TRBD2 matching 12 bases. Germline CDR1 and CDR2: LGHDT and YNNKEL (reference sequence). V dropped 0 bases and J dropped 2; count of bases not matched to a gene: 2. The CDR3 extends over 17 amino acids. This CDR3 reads CASSQDRLAGAYNEQFF. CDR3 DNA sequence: TGTGCCAGCAGCCAAGATCGACTAGCGGGGGCCTACAATGAGCAGTTCTTC.

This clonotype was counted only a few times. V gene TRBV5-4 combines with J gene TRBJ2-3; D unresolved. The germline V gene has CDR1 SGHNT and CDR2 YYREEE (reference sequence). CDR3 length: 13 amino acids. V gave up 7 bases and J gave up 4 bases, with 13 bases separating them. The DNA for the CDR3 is TGTGCCAGCCGCGGTCGGAGCGCAGATACGCAGTATTTT. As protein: CASRGRSADTQYF.

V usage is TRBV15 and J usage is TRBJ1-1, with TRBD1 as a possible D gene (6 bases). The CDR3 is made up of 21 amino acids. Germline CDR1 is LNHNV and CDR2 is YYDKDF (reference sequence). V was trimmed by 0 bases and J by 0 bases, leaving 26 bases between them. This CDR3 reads CATSRDLVFGGRTLMNTEAFF. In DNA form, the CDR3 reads TGTGCCACCAGCAGAGATCTGGTCTTTGGGGGGCGAACCTTGATGAACACTGAAGCTTTCTTT.

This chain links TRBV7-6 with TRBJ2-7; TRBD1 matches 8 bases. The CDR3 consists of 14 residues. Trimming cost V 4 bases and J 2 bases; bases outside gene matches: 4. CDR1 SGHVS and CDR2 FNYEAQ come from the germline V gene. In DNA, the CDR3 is TGTGCCAGCAGCTCGTACAGGGGGACCTACGAGCAGTACTTC. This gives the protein CASSSYRGTYEQYF. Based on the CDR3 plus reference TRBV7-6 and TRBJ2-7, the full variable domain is GAGVSQSPRYKVTKRGQDVALRCDPISGHVSLYWYRQALGQGPEFLTYFNYEAQQDKSGLPNDRFSAERPEGSISTLTIQRTEQRDSAMYRCASSSYRGTYEQYFGPGTRLTVT.

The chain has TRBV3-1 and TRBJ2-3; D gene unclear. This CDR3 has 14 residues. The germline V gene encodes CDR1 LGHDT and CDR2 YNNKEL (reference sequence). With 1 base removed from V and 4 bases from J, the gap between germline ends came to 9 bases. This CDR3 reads CASSQALRADTQYF. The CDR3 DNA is TGTGCCAGCAGCCAAGCCCTTAGGGCAGATACGCAGTATTTT.

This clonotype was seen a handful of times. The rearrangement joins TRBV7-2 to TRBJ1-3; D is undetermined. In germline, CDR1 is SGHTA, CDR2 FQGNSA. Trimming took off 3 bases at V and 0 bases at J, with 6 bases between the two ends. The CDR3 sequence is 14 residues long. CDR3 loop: CASSFKTSGNTIYF. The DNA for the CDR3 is TGTGCCAGCAGCTTTAAGACCTCTGGAAACACCATATATTTT.

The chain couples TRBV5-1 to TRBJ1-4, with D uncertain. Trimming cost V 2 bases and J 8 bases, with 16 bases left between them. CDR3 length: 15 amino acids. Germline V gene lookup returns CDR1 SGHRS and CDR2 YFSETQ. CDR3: CASSLYTAEAEKLFF. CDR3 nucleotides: TGCGCCAGCAGCTTATACACGGCGGAGGCGGAAAAACTGTTTTTT. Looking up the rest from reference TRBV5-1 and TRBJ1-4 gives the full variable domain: KAGVTQTPRYLIKTRGQQVTLSCSPISGHRSVSWYQQTPGQGLQFLFEYFSETQRNKGNFPGRFSGRQFSNSRSEMNVSTLELGDSALYLCASSLYTAEAEKLFFGSGTQLSVL.

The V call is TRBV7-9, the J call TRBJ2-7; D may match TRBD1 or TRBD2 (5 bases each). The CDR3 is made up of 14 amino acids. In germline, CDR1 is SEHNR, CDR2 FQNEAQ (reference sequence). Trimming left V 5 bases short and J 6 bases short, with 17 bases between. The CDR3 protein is CASSQTGPQSEQYF. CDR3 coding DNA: TGTGCCAGCAGCCAGACGGGACCCCAGTCCGAGCAGTACTTC.

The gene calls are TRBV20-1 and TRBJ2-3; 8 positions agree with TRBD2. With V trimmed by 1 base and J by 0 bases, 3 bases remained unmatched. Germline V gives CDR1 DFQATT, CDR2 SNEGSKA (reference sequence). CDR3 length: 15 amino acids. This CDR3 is CSARASGPSTDTQYF. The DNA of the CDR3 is TGCAGTGCTAGAGCTAGCGGGCCCAGCACAGATACGCAGTATTTT.